This entry concerns a single T cell receptor (beta chain). The antigen is not known. Here the gene names and germline are mouse. The DNA ends 1 residue before the CDR3 does, and the rest of the CDR3 is filled in from the germline J gene. This specimen belongs to a study of tissue T cells after allogeneic stem cell transplantation. Study conclusions and caveats: Anatomically similar tissues had similar TCR repertoires within each patient. Some tissue clones might be persisting host cells; their alloreactivity or antigen specificity was not determined. Across patients, clones rarely overlapped, yet motif clusters were shared tissue-specifically.

The germline gives CDR1 SGHDT, CDR2 FRDEAV. V was pared by 5 bases and J by 0 bases, with 8 bases between. This CDR3 contains 13 residues. The table came from immunoSEQ multiplex PCR; TCRdb's copy has only in-frame clones and leaves some out. The sample carries about 20,000 clones, approximately 72% recorded once. The sequence was collected from a female BALB/c mouse in good health. The mouse line has the MHC haplotype H2-d. This chain links TRBV14 with TRBJ1-1; maybe TRBD1 (5 bases). The sample taken for sequencing was spleen. The CDR3 spells CASSLTANTEVFF. CDR3 DNA (partial): TGTGCCAGCAGCTTGACAGCAAACACAGAAGTCTTC.